A single sample gave rise to the 5 T cell receptor beta chains below, sequenced in a study of blood T cells in healthy people across ages (dated by TCRdb to 2015 to 2017). Library preparation used 5' RACE. Instrument used: Illumina HiSeq 2500. A second PCR of roughly 6 to 11 cycles was run with a J-beta primer mix and a sample-barcoded 5' primer. TCRdb's own reprocessing of the public reads used fastp at Q25 and MiXCR and kept productive beta chains. Rows merge per CDR3 protein into single entries with the most common DNA and genes. Within this sample are about 780,000 distinct CDR3 sequences, with more than 35% of them counted one time only. The ten largest clonotypes hold 15% to 20% of the sample. Sequencing was performed on blood. Receptor source: a man aged 80 or over in good health.

This clonotype was observed a handful of times. The chain joins TRBV12-3 or TRBV12-4 to TRBJ2-2, with 7 bases that match TRBD1. V trimming: 10 bases; J trimming: 2 bases; junction bases outside the gene matches: 10. The CDR3 runs 15 residues. The CDR3 protein is CAIKWGQSNTGELFF. The CDR3 DNA reads TGTGCCATTAAGTGGGGACAGAGTAACACCGGGGAGCTGTTTTTT.

This chain joins TRBV5-1 and TRBJ2-3; D gene ambiguous. The CDR3 is made up of 14 amino acids. In germline, CDR1 is SGHRS, CDR2 YFSETQ. V lost 2 bases and J 4 bases, leaving 11 bases between the germline ends. The CDR3 region has the DNA TGCGCCAGCAGCTTAGGCCCCGGAGCAGATACGCAGTATTTT. This translates into CASSLGPGADTQYF.

This clonotype appeared a few times. The gene calls are TRBV29-1 and TRBJ2-7; a weak D match, TRBD2 (6 bases). This CDR3 is built from 14 residues. V lost 5 bases to trimming and J lost 0 bases, with 14 bases between them. CDR1 and CDR2 from the germline V gene are SQVTM and ANQGSEA. The CDR3 region is CSVTRGMSSYEQYF. For the CDR3, the DNA is TGCAGCGTTACTCGGGGGATGAGCTCCTACGAGCAGTACTTC.

This chain connects TRBV6-6 to TRBJ2-1; D call uncertain. This CDR3 has 14 amino acids. The germline V gene has CDR1 MNHNY and CDR2 SVGAGI (reference sequence). V was trimmed by 0 bases and J by 5 bases, leaving 8 bases between them. CDR3 sequence reads: CASSYSLRNNEQFF. Here the CDR3 DNA reads TGTGCCAGCAGTTACTCTTTACGGAACAATGAGCAGTTCTTC.

This clonotype showed up many times. The CDR3 region is CASSLQSNYEQYF. CDR3 DNA: TGCGCCAGCAGTCTACAGAGTAACTACGAGCAGTACTTC. The rearrangement uses TRBV5-1 and TRBJ2-7; no reliable D call. Germline loops: CDR1 SGHRS, CDR2 YFSETQ. This CDR3 is built from 13 residues. With 5 bases removed from V and 3 bases from J, the gap between germline ends came to 12 bases.